A single sample is the source of the 26 T cell receptor beta chains below, sequenced in a study of T cells after yellow fever vaccination. TCRdb itself ran the 5' RACE reads through MiXCR, one entry per CDR3 protein. The data hold 500,000 to 650,000 distinct CDR3 sequences, with roughly 13% observed a single time. The sample was PBMCs, taken on the day of the yellow fever booster vaccination. The receptors shown here come from a man under 40 who received the YFV17D yellow fever vaccine.

This clonotype was counted between two and nine times. The genes are TRBV19 and TRBJ1-1, with TRBD1 as a possible D gene (5 bases). Germline V gives CDR1 LNHDA, CDR2 SQIVND (reference sequence). V dropped 3 bases and J dropped 1 base, with 6 bases sitting between them. The CDR3 has 13 residues. In DNA form, the CDR3 reads TGTGCCAGTAGTATGGGGGGGAACACTGAAGCTTTCTTT. Residues: CASSMGGNTEAFF.

This clonotype came up a few times. V gene TRBV5-1 combines with J gene TRBJ2-7; no definite D call. V lost 3 bases and J lost 1, with 14 bases in between. From germline, CDR1 is SGHRS and CDR2 YFSETQ. CDR3 size: 15 residues. For the CDR3, the DNA is TGCGCCAGCAGCTGGGTAGGTAGTGGATCCTACGAGCAGTACTTC. Amino acid sequence: CASSWVGSGSYEQYF.

Only a few counts were recorded for this clonotype. V is TRBV5-4 and J is TRBJ1-2, with D tentatively TRBD1 (5 bases). The CDR3 totals 14 residues. Per germline, CDR1 SGHNT and CDR2 YYREEE (reference sequence). Trimming removed 0 bases from V and 8 bases from J, with 14 bases in between. CDR3 in DNA: TGTGCCAGCAGCTTGGGCAGGGACTCTATCGGCTACACCTTC. Translated: CASSLGRDSIGYTF. Drawing the rest from reference TRBV5-4 and TRBJ1-2, the complete variable domain is ETGVTQSPTHLIKTRGQQVTLRCSSQSGHNTVSWYQQALGQGPQFIFQYYREEENGRGNFPPRFSGLQFPNYSSELNVNALELDDSALYLCASSLGRDSIGYTFGSGTRLTVV.

CDR3 coding DNA: TGTGCCAGCAGCTTAGCGGGAGTGGGTGAGCAGTTCTTC. It translates to CASSLAGVGEQFF. The chain links TRBV7-2 to TRBJ2-1; possibly TRBD2 for D (5 bases). With 0 bases removed from V and 9 bases from J, the gap between germline ends came to 9 bases. The CDR3 extends over 13 amino acids. CDR1 is SGHTA and CDR2 is FQGNSA in the germline V gene.

This chain joins TRBV5-5 and TRBJ2-1, with 10 nucleotides matching TRBD1. CDR1 and CDR2 from the germline V gene are SGHKS and YYEKEE (reference sequence). Losses at the gene ends were 5 bases for V and 7 bases for J; bases not matched to a gene: 3. The CDR3 totals 13 residues. The DNA for the CDR3 is TGTGCCAGCAGGGGACAGGGGAAGAATGAGCAGTTCTTC. Protein sequence: CASRGQGKNEQFF.

The chain joins TRBV30 to TRBJ2-2; perhaps TRBD2 as D (5 bases). Germline V gives CDR1 GTSNPN, CDR2 SVGIG (reference sequence). This CDR3 contains 12 residues. The ends were cut back, 4 bases at V and 7 bases at J, with 10 bases in the middle. CDR3 sequence (DNA): TGTGCCTGGAAGCCGGGGATCGGGGAGCTGTTTTTT. The encoded protein is CAWKPGIGELFF. The entire variable domain, with the rest obtained from reference TRBV30 and TRBJ2-2, is as follows: SQTIHQWPATLVQPVGSPLSLECTVEGTSNPNLYWYRQAAGRGLQLLFYSVGIGQISSEVPQNLSASRPQDRQFILSSKKLLLSDSGFYLCAWKPGIGELFFGEGSRLTVL.

This clonotype was counted between two and nine times. This sequence joins TRBV19 and TRBJ1-1, with 10 nucleotides matching TRBD1. The CDR3 extends over 14 amino acids. Germline V gene data show CDR1 as LNHDA and CDR2 as SQIVND (reference sequence). J lost 5 bases, V lost 5 bases, and 5 bases had no gene match. The CDR3, as DNA: TGTGCCAGTAGTGCGACAGGGGGCGGAACTGAAGCTTTCTTT. Encoded protein: CASSATGGGTEAFF.

The chain employs TRBV7-2 and TRBJ2-7; TRBD1 might be the D (6 bases). The CDR3 is 15 amino acids. Per germline, CDR1 SGHTA and CDR2 FQGNSA. V shed 5 bases and J shed 2 bases, with 16 bases lying between them. CDR3 nucleotide sequence: TGTGCCAGCAGCCTGGGACGGGACATAGCCTACGAGCAGTACTTC. Translating gives CASSLGRDIAYEQYF.

This clonotype was seen a handful of times. CDR3 amino acids: CASSIGTGTEETQYF. DNA for the CDR3: TGTGCCAGTAGTATAGGGACCGGGACGGAAGAGACCCAGTACTTC. The chain uses TRBV19 and TRBJ2-5; D is tentatively TRBD1 or TRBD2 (5 bases each). This CDR3 is built from 15 residues. CDR1 is LNHDA and CDR2 is SQIVND in the germline V gene (reference sequence). Trimming shortened V by 1 base and J by 3 bases, and 12 bases separated the two germline ends.

The J gene is TRBJ2-7, the V gene TRBV5-6, with D tentatively TRBD1 (6 bases). The length of the CDR3 is 14 residues. CDR1 and CDR2 (germline): SGHDT, YYEEEE. Trimming removed 4 bases at V and 0 bases at J, with 11 bases between. The CDR3 sequence is CASSAGDNSYEQYF. The DNA for the CDR3 is TGTGCCAGCAGCGCCGGGGACAACTCCTACGAGCAGTACTTC. The entire variable domain, with the rest obtained from reference TRBV5-6 and TRBJ2-7, is as follows: DAGVTQSPTHLIKTRGQQVTLRCSPKSGHDTVSWYQQALGQGPQFIFQYYEEEERQRGNFPDRFSGHQFPNYSSELNVNALLLGDSALYLCASSAGDNSYEQYFGPGTRLTVT.

The chain is built from TRBV3-1 and TRBJ2-7; D might be TRBD1 (5 bases). The V gene's germline CDR1 is LGHDT and CDR2 YNNKEL (reference sequence). The V end lost 1 base, the J end lost 5 bases, and 18 bases lay between the germline ends. This CDR3 spans 16 amino acids. The CDR3 region has the DNA TGTGCCAGCAGCCAAGTTTGGACACCGCCGGCCCACGAGCAGTACTTC. This translates into CASSQVWTPPAHEQYF.

This clonotype was seen more than once but under ten times. The chain has TRBV12-3 or TRBV12-4 and TRBJ2-1, with a tentative D call TRBD1 (6 bases). Trimming stripped 3 bases from V and 8 bases from J, with 23 bases between. This CDR3 contains 17 residues. The CDR3 sequence is CASSFPSDSSLLDEQFF. The DNA of the CDR3 is TGTGCCAGCAGTTTTCCCTCGGACAGTAGCCTTTTGGATGAGCAGTTCTTC.

The gene calls are TRBV28 and TRBJ2-3, with D maybe TRBD1 (6 bases). V was pared by 6 bases and J by 4 bases, with 14 bases between. Germline CDR1 reads MDHEN; CDR2 reads SYDVKM. The CDR3 runs to 14 residues. CDR3 loop: CASSPSGVADTQYF. In nucleotides, the CDR3 is TGTGCCAGCAGCCCTTCAGGGGTCGCAGATACGCAGTATTTT.

V gene TRBV20-1 combines with J gene TRBJ2-3; TRBD2 agrees at 13 bases. Germline V gene data show CDR1 as DFQATT and CDR2 as SNEGSKA (reference sequence). The CDR3 runs to 17 residues. Trimming cost V 4 bases and J 1 base; bases outside gene matches: 8. The DNA for the CDR3 is TGCAGTGCTACGAGCCGCGGGACTAGCGGGGGCACAGATACGCAGTATTTT. It specifies CSATSRGTSGGTDTQYF.

The V and J genes are TRBV7-6 and TRBJ2-7; a weak D match, TRBD1 (5 bases). V was pared by 5 bases and J by 6 bases, with 20 bases between. The CDR3 loop spans 15 amino acids. CDR1 is SGHVS and CDR2 is FNYEAQ in the germline V gene. CDR3 in amino acids: CASSQTGPQRGEQYF. The CDR3 DNA reads TGTGCCAGCAGCCAGACCGGGCCGCAAAGGGGCGAGCAGTACTTC.

CDR3 region: CSVRLGLMTQYF. The CDR3 coding sequence is TGCAGCGTTAGGTTGGGCCTTATGACCCAGTACTTC. The chain recombines TRBV29-1 with TRBJ2-5; D is undetermined. This CDR3 is built from 12 residues. V lost 5 bases and J 7 bases, leaving 14 bases between the germline ends. Per the germline V gene, CDR1 is SQVTM and CDR2 is ANQGSEA.

The gene calls are TRBV4-2 and TRBJ2-3, with D uncertain. This CDR3 has 15 residues. Per the germline V gene, CDR1 is LGHNA and CDR2 is YNFKEQ. Trimming took 0 bases from V and 2 from J, leaving 9 bases between them. DNA of the CDR3: TGTGCCAGCAGCCAAGACCACCGAAACACAGATACGCAGTATTTT. Amino acids: CASSQDHRNTDTQYF.

This clonotype showed up just a few times. The chain uses TRBV5-1 and TRBJ1-4; no definite D call. V was shortened by 4 bases and J by 0 bases, with 10 bases between the two germline ends. Germline V gives CDR1 SGHRS, CDR2 YFSETQ. The CDR3 extends over 15 amino acids. CDR3 region: CASSSRQATNEKLFF. The CDR3 nucleotides are TGCGCCAGCAGCAGCCGTCAGGCAACTAATGAAAAACTGTTTTTT.

The rearrangement links TRBV20-1 to TRBJ2-7; D uncertain. The CDR3 length is 13 residues. V was pared by 2 bases and J by 0 bases, with 8 bases between. Germline V lookup: CDR1 DFQATT, CDR2 SNEGSKA (reference sequence). As DNA, the CDR3 is TGCAGTGCTAGAAATGCTCTCTCCTACGAGCAGTACTTC. Translating it yields CSARNALSYEQYF.

The chain joins TRBV5-4 to TRBJ2-3; 7 bases match TRBD1. J was trimmed by 4 bases and V by 0 bases; bases with no gene match: 5. The V gene's germline CDR1 is SGHNT and CDR2 YYREEE (reference sequence). The CDR3 contains 15 residues. CDR3 in DNA: TGTGCCAGCAGCTTGGCTGGACAGGTCTCAGATACGCAGTATTTT. Amino acid sequence: CASSLAGQVSDTQYF. The variable domain in full, with the rest retrieved from reference TRBV5-4 and TRBJ2-3, is ETGVTQSPTHLIKTRGQQVTLRCSSQSGHNTVSWYQQALGQGPQFIFQYYREEENGRGNFPPRFSGLQFPNYSSELNVNALELDDSALYLCASSLAGQVSDTQYFGPGTRLTVL.

This clonotype was seen a few times. J is TRBJ2-1 and V is TRBV23-1, with D perhaps being TRBD1 or TRBD2 (5 bases each). TRBV23-1 is an open reading frame, and its role is uncertain. This CDR3 has 15 residues. With 2 bases removed from V and 5 bases from J, the gap between germline ends came to 13 bases. The chain's CDR3 is CASSQEGQVHNEQFF. The CDR3 DNA sequence: TGCGCCAGCAGTCAAGAGGGGCAGGTCCACAATGAGCAGTTCTTC.

This clonotype was seen a handful of times. The gene calls are TRBV5-1 and TRBJ2-5; TRBD2 matches at 9 bases. The V and J ends lost 0 bases and 5 bases, in that order; junction bases with no gene match: 8. The CDR3 spans 16 residues. Germline CDR1 is SGHRS and CDR2 is YFSETQ. CDR3 coding DNA: TGCGCCAGCAGCTTGGTAGGCGGGAGGGCCGAGGAGACCCAGTACTTC. Its translation is CASSLVGGRAEETQYF.

The sample holds a few counts of this clonotype. The chain is built from TRBV20-1 and TRBJ2-3; perhaps D is TRBD1 or TRBD2 (5 bases each). CDR1 and CDR2 from the germline V gene are DFQATT and SNEGSKA (reference sequence). The length of the CDR3 is 11 residues. V was shortened by 5 bases and J by 7 bases, with 10 bases between the two germline ends. The DNA of the CDR3 is TGCAGTGCTTTCCGGGACCATACGCAGTATTTT. Translating gives CSAFRDHTQYF.

There are a few counts of this clonotype. Germline is not matched at one junction end, which may reflect a read error. In DNA, the CDR3 is TGTGCTAGCAGCTTAGAGTACCCCCGGCCGTCGGCACCCCTCCACTTT. This encodes CASSLEYPRPSAPLHF. V is TRBV7-7 and J is TRBJ1-6, with D uncertain. This CDR3 spans 16 amino acids. Germline loops: CDR1 SSHAT, CDR2 FNYEAQ (reference sequence).

The chain is built from TRBV29-1 and TRBJ2-7; TRBD1 matches 7 bases. V lost 7 bases to trimming and J lost 6 bases; unmatched junction nucleotides: 18. This CDR3 is 15 amino acids long. Germline V lookup: CDR1 SQVTM, CDR2 ANQGSEA. Here the CDR3 reads CSGKTGPGQDGEQYF. The DNA for the CDR3 is TGCAGCGGGAAGACAGGACCCGGACAGGATGGCGAGCAGTACTTC.

The chain couples TRBV10-3 to TRBJ2-7; 8 bases map to TRBD1. With V trimmed by 6 bases and J by 2 bases, 3 bases remained unmatched. The CDR3 is 13 residues long. CDR1 and CDR2 from the germline V gene are ENHRY and SYGVKD. DNA for the CDR3: TGTGCCATCAGAGGGACAGGCCCCTACGAGCAGTACTTC. It translates to CAIRGTGPYEQYF.